A single sample gave rise to the 10 T cell receptor beta chains below, sequenced in a study of patients and donors after allogeneic stem cell transplantation. From the RT-PCR reads, TCRdb called clonotypes with MiXCR, one entry per CDR3 protein. The sample includes 900,000 to 1,000,000 distinct CDR3 sequences, about a sixth seen only once; the top ten take around 6%. The specimen sequenced was blood, either unsorted or a sorted T cell fraction (not recorded which). These receptors were collected from a human donor who was either an allogeneic HSCT recipient or a stem cell or donor lymphocyte infusion donor (not recorded which). It is not recorded whose cells these are; they may come from a transplant donor.

This rearrangement joins TRBV19 to TRBJ1-5; no clear D gene. The germline V gene has CDR1 LNHDA and CDR2 SQIVND (reference sequence). CDR3 length: 13 amino acids. Deletions cut 5 bases from V and 3 bases from J, with 8 bases between. Here the CDR3 reads CASSLNNNQPQHF. Written as DNA, the CDR3 is TGTGCCAGTAGTTTAAATAACAATCAGCCCCAGCATTTT.

The chain links TRBV7-3 to TRBJ2-1, with 13 positions matching TRBD2. V lost 1 base to trimming and J lost 9 bases; unmatched junction nucleotides: 30. This CDR3 spans 24 amino acids. Germline V gene lookup returns CDR1 SGHTA and CDR2 FQGTGA. The CDR3 loop reads CASSLKALVETGLAGRTAGCEQFF. CDR3 DNA sequence: TGTGCCAGCAGCTTAAAAGCCTTGGTTGAAACGGGACTAGCGGGAAGGACCGCGGGGTGTGAGCAGTTCTTC.

The CDR3 nucleotides read TGCGCCAGCAGCTTGGAACCTAGCGGGGGGGCAGATACGCAGTATTTT. It translates to CASSLEPSGGADTQYF. The chain has TRBV5-1 and TRBJ2-3; TRBD2 matches at 12 bases. The length of the CDR3 is 16 residues. Trimming removed 0 bases from V and 4 bases from J; junction bases left unmatched: 3. CDR1 is SGHRS, CDR2 YFSETQ, per germline. The whole variable domain, remainder taken from reference TRBV5-1 and TRBJ2-3, is KAGVTQTPRYLIKTRGQQVTLSCSPISGHRSVSWYQQTPGQGLQFLFEYFSETQRNKGNFPGRFSGRQFSNSRSEMNVSTLELGDSALYLCASSLEPSGGADTQYFGPGTRLTVL.

This clonotype was detected only a few times. The CDR3 DNA follows: TGCGCCAGCAGCCAAGAAATCGGGGGCGCGGGGACTGAAGCTTTCTTT. Translation gives CASSQEIGGAGTEAFF. The V and J genes are TRBV4-3 and TRBJ1-1, with D possibly matching TRBD1 (6 bases). CDR1 LGHNA and CDR2 YSLEER come from the germline V gene. V lost 0 bases to trimming and J lost 5 bases, with 16 bases between them. The CDR3 is made up of 16 amino acids.

This clonotype was seen more than once but under ten times. The V gene is TRBV10-3, the J gene TRBJ2-3; D gene ambiguous. The CDR3 is made up of 16 amino acids. CDR1 and CDR2 (germline): ENHRY, SYGVKD. The V end lost 4 bases, the J end lost 1 base, and 15 bases lay between the germline ends. The CDR3 coding sequence is TGTGCCATCAGTGGGGCTAGAAGCCGGGGCACAGATACGCAGTATTTT. Translation: CAISGARSRGTDTQYF.

The rearrangement joins TRBV10-3 to TRBJ2-3, with 12 positions matching TRBD2. CDR3 length: 14 residues. The germline gives CDR1 ENHRY, CDR2 SYGVKD. The ends lost 8 bases at V and 4 bases at J; junction bases unmatched: 4. The CDR3 coding sequence is TGTGCCATCGCTAGCGGGGGGGCCGCAGATACGCAGTATTTT. It is translated as CAIASGGAADTQYF.

This clonotype appeared a few times. The rearrangement joins TRBV20-1 to TRBJ1-2, with D possibly being TRBD1 (5 bases). CDR3 length: 12 amino acids. Germline V gene lookup returns CDR1 DFQATT and CDR2 SNEGSKA (reference sequence). The V end lost 1 base, the J end lost 8 bases, and 11 bases lay between the germline ends. The CDR3 region is CSARGGTAGYTF. CDR3 coding DNA: TGCAGTGCTAGAGGGGGGACTGCGGGCTACACCTTC.

There are many counts of this clonotype. The rearrangement joins TRBV9 to TRBJ2-1; D is undetermined. This CDR3 comprises 14 residues. Germline values: CDR1 SGDLS, CDR2 YYNGEE. V shed 4 bases and J shed 2 bases, with 10 bases lying between them. The DNA of the CDR3 is TGTGCCAGCAGCCCCCCGGGCGCCTACAATGAGCAGTTCTTC. As protein: CASSPPGAYNEQFF.

This clonotype occurred a few times. The chain carries TRBV4-1 and TRBJ2-7, with D perhaps matching TRBD2 (5 bases). Germline V gene sequence: CDR1 MGHRA, CDR2 YSYEKL. V lost 1 base and J lost 4, with 17 bases in between. The CDR3 extends over 16 amino acids. The CDR3 is CASSQVPGIAWYEQYF. In nucleotides, the CDR3 is TGCGCCAGCAGCCAAGTCCCCGGGATAGCGTGGTACGAGCAGTACTTC.

Worth noting for this clonotype: Relative to the germline gene, one junction end is altered; a read error may explain this. V is TRBV7-9 and J is TRBJ1-2; D is unclear. The CDR3 consists of 11 residues. Germline V gene data show CDR1 as SEHNR and CDR2 as FQNEAQ (reference sequence). CDR3 sequence (DNA): TGTGCCAGCGGCTTAGAAGGAGGCTACACCTTC. Translated, it gives CASGLEGGYTF.